The T cell receptor beta chain described here comes from a study of blood T cell repertoires in COVID-19. As for the study in general: Sites across the United States, Italy and Spain contributed samples from acute and convalescent COVID-19.

CDR3 length: 14 residues. Trimming shortened V by 6 bases and J by 6 bases, and 14 bases separated the two germline ends. Germline values: CDR1 SGHNT, CDR2 YENEEA. Original analysis: Reference gene primers were amplified, and this amplification served to estimate nucleated cell counts. The repertoire was sequenced with immunoSEQ multiplex PCR; TCRdb's copy has only in-frame clones and lacks some. V, J and clone size derive from that table, while D and trimming were established from the DNA sequence. The data contain fewer than 600,000 clones, 75% to 90% of them singletons. The sequenced material came from peripheral blood. The TCR comes from a man between 18 and 29 years old with COVID-19, enrolled during active disease. The V and J genes are TRBV11-3 and TRBJ2-2; possible D gene TRBD2, 5 bases. The chain's CDR3 is CASSQPLASGELFF. CDR3 bases: TGTGCCAGCAGTCAACCCCTAGCTTCCGGGGAGCTGTTTTTT.